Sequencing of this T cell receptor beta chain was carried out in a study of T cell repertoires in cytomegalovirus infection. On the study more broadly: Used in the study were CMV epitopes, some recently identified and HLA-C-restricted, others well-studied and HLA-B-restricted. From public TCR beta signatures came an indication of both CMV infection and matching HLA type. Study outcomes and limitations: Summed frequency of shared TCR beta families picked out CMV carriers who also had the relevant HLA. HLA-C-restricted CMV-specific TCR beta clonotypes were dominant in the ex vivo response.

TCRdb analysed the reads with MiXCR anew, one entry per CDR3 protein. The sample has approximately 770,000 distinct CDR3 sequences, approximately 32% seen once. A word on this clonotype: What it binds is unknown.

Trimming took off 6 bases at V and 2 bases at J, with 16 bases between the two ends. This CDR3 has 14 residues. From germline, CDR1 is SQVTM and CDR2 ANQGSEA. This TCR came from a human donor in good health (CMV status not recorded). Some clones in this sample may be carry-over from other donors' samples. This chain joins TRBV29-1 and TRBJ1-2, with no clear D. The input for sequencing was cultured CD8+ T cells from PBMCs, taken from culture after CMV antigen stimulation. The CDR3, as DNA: TGCAGCGTACCCGGCCCAATTTACAACTATGGCTACACCTTC. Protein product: CSVPGPIYNYGYTF.